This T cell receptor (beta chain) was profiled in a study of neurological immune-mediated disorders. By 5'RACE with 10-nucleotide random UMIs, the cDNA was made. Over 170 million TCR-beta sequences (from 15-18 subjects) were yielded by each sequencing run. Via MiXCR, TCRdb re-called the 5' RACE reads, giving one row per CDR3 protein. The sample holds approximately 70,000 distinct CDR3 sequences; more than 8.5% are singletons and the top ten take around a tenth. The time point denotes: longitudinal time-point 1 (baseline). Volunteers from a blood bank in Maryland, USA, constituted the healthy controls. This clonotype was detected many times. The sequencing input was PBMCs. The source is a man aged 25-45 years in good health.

This chain's CDR3 is CASSPLQGAYEQYF. The CDR3 DNA follows: TGTGCCAGCAGCCCACTACAGGGGGCCTACGAGCAGTACTTC. The chain combines TRBV28 with TRBJ2-7; the match to TRBD1 covers 8 bases. CDR1 is MDHEN, CDR2 SYDVKM, per germline. With V trimmed by 6 bases and J by 2 bases, 6 bases remained unmatched. The CDR3 runs to 14 residues.